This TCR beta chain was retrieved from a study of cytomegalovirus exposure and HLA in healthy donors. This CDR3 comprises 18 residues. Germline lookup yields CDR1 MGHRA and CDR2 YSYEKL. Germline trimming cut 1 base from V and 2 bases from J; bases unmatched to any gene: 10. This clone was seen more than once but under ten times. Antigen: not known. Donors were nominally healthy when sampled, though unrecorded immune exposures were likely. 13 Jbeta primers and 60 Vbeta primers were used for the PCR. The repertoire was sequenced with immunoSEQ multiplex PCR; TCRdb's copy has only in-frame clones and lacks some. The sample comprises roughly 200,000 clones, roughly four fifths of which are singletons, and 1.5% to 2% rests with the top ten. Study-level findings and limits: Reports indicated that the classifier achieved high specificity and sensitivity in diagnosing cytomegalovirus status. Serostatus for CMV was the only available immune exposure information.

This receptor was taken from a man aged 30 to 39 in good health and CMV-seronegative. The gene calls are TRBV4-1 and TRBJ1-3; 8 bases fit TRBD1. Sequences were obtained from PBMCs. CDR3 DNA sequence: TGCGCCAGCAGCCAAGTACAGGGGGGGTTGGGGGCTGGAAACACCATATATTTT. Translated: CASSQVQGGLGAGNTIYF.